Listed below are T cell receptor beta chains from one sample, sequenced in a study of T cell changes during pregnancy in multiple sclerosis. Assay used: immunoSEQ multiplex PCR; TCRdb lists only in-frame clones, some missing. The sample contains around 50,000 clones, approximately 87% of which appear only once. Specimen: peripheral blood from another person, used as feeder cells. These receptors originate from a human donor whose cells served as feeder cells for cultures in a pregnancy study. Both conserved end residues are part of each CDR3. A D gene is named only where the DNA matches it firmly. Clone size is not always given. Where it is, it says once, few, many or a class for expanded clones.

d_call j_call v_call clone_size cdr3_nt cdr3_aa
- TRBJ1-2 TRBV6-5 - TGTGCCAGCAGTCGAATGCGTGGGGTACCTGGCTACACCTTC CASSRMRGVPGYTF
TRBD1 TRBJ2-7 TRBV18 - TGTGCCAGCTCACCTGGACAGGAGCCATCCTACGAGCAGTACTTC CASSPGQEPSYEQYF
- TRBJ2-7 TRBV27 few TGTGCCAGCAGTTTCTACCAGGGTTACGAGCAGTACTTC CASSFYQGYEQYF
TRBD2 TRBJ2-5 TRBV29-1 few TGCAGCGTTGACGCAGCGGGAGGGCTGGAGACCCAGTACTTC CSVDAAGGLETQYF
TRBD1 TRBJ2-1 TRBV29-1 - TGCAGCGCTGGGACAGGGTACAATGAGCAGTTCTTC CSAGTGYNEQFF
TRBD2 TRBJ2-3 TRBV5-1 - TGCGCCAGCACTGAAGGACTAGCGTACCCAGATACGCAGTATTTT CASTEGLAYPDTQYF
- TRBJ1-5 TRBV6-5 - TGTGCCAGCAGTTACAGGGATCGCAATCAGCCCCAGCATTTT CASSYRDRNQPQHF
TRBD1 TRBJ1-2 TRBV7-6 - TGTGCCAGCAGCTTGACCGGGACAGGGCCCTATGGCTACACCTTC CASSLTGTGPYGYTF
- TRBJ2-7 TRBV5-4 - TGTGCCAGCAGCTCAGGGTTTTCCAACGAGCAGTACTTC CASSSGFSNEQYF
- TRBJ2-1 TRBV7-3 - TGTGCCAGCAGCTTAAGGCGAGGGGATGAGCAGTTCTTC CASSLRRGDEQFF
- TRBJ2-3 TRBV6-1 - TGTGCCAGCAGCCAAACCTGGGATACGCAGTATTTT CASSQTWDTQYF
TRBD1 TRBJ2-1 TRBV5-1 - TGCGCCAGCAGCTCCGTACAGGGGGGCAACAATGAGCAGTTCTTC CASSSVQGGNNEQFF
- TRBJ2-2 TRBV5-4 - TGTGCCAGCAGCTCCACACAGGGGAGGAATACCGGGGAGCTGTTTTTT CASSSTQGRNTGELFF
TRBD2 TRBJ2-2 TRBV18 - TGTGCCAGCTCCTCGGACGCTAGCGGGGGTGTCGCCGGGGAGCTGTTTTTT CASSSDASGGVAGELFF
TRBD1 TRBJ1-2 TRBV10-2 once TGCGCCAGCAAAGGTCAGGGGGACACAAGTAACTATGGCTACACCTTC CASKGQGDTSNYGYTF
- TRBJ1-4 TRBV7-9 - TGTGCCAGCAGCTCGAGATCCGGGACACGCGCTGAAAAACTGTTTTTT CASSSRSGTRAEKLFF
TRBD1 TRBJ2-7 TRBV7-2 - TGTGCCAGCAGCCTGGGACAGGGCCCCTGGCTGCACGAGCAGTACTTC CASSLGQGPWLHEQYF
TRBD1 TRBJ1-1 TRBV6-6 - TGTGCCAGCAGAGGACAGGGGATGAACACTGAAGCTTTCTTT CASRGQGMNTEAFF
TRBD1 TRBJ2-7 TRBV4-2 - TGTGCCAGCAGCCAAGATAAGGGGGACAGCTACGAGCAGTACTTC CASSQDKGDSYEQYF
TRBD1 TRBJ1-1 TRBV7-2 - TGTGCCAGCAGCGCGACAGGGGCCACTGAAGCTTTCTTT CASSATGATEAFF
TRBD1 TRBJ1-5 TRBV4-3 - TGCGCCAGCAGCCAGTGGACAGGGATGCAGCCCCAGCATTTT CASSQWTGMQPQHF
TRBD1 TRBJ2-7 TRBV14 once TGTGCCAGCAGCCCGCTCCCGGGACAGGGGATGATGGCCTACGAGCAGTACTTC CASSPLPGQGMMAYEQYF
TRBD2 TRBJ2-1 TRBV29-1 - TGCAGCGCATGGACTAGCGATAACAATGAGCAGTTCTTC CSAWTSDNNEQFF
TRBD1 TRBJ2-1 TRBV14 - TGTGCCAGCAGCCAGCAGACAGGGGAGTTTGATGAGCAGTTCTTC CASSQQTGEFDEQFF
TRBD1 TRBJ1-6 TRBV18 - TGTGCCAGCTCTACGGACAGGGCCAGATCACCCCTCCACTTT CASSTDRARSPLHF
TRBD2 TRBJ2-1 TRBV6-5 - TGTGCCAGCAGCACTACTAGCGGGCCCTACAATGAGCAGTTCTTC CASSTTSGPYNEQFF
TRBD1 TRBJ2-7 TRBV19 - TGTGCCAGTTCACAGCAACAGGGGGCGACATACGAGCAGTACTTC CASSQQQGATYEQYF
- TRBJ1-5 TRBV18 - TGTGCCAGCTCACCTGGGGGGTGGGATCAGCCCCAGCATTTT CASSPGGWDQPQHF
- TRBJ1-5 TRBV19 - TGTGCCAGTAATTACGCGCGCCTTAACCAGCCCCAGCATTTT CASNYARLNQPQHF
- TRBJ2-7 TRBV11-1 - TGTGCCAGCAGCCAAAAGGTCACCTCCTACGAGCAGTACTTC CASSQKVTSYEQYF
- TRBJ1-4 TRBV5-1 few TGCGCCAGCAGCTCGACAGGCATAGGGGAAAAACTGTTTTTT CASSSTGIGEKLFF
- TRBJ2-3 TRBV29-1 - TGCAGCGTTGATGAGAGGGGCACAGATACGCAGTATTTT CSVDERGTDTQYF
- TRBJ2-7 TRBV7-9 - TGTGCCAGCAGACCGGGACAATCCTACGAGCAGTACTTC CASRPGQSYEQYF